The 20 T cell receptor beta chains listed next were all sequenced from one sample in a study of response to subunit inactivated influenza vaccine. TCRdb re-analysed the RT-PCR reads in MiXCR, keeping a single row per CDR3 protein. The data show over 150,000 distinct CDR3 sequences, approximately 12% seen once. Sequencing was performed on CD8+ T cells sorted from PBMCs, taken less than 30 months after vaccination. The receptor source for this set is a man aged 50-75 years who received an inactivated influenza vaccine.

This clonotype appeared a few times. This chain connects TRBV5-6 to TRBJ2-7; D possibly corresponds to TRBD2 (5 bases). Germline lookup yields CDR1 SGHDT and CDR2 YYEEEE. This CDR3 region has 15 residues. The V end was cut by 0 bases, the J end by 7 bases, with 17 bases between. The CDR3 DNA is TGTGCCAGCAGCTTGGAGTTCGGCGGTTCGGGGGAGCAGTACTTC. This encodes CASSLEFGGSGEQYF.

This chain links TRBV4-2 with TRBJ1-4; no clear D gene. The CDR3 is 14 amino acids. Germline V gene sequence: CDR1 LGHNA, CDR2 YNFKEQ. The V gene lost 1 base and the J gene lost 5 bases, with 8 bases spanning the gap. The DNA for the CDR3 is TGTGCCAGCAGCCAAGGGAGGACGAATGAAAAACTGTTTTTT. Amino acid sequence: CASSQGRTNEKLFF.

The chain carries TRBV27 and TRBJ2-7; D possibly corresponds to TRBD1 (6 bases). Trimming took off 2 bases at V and 2 bases at J, with 10 bases between the two ends. This CDR3 is 14 amino acids long. The germline CDR1 and CDR2 sequences are MNHEY and SMNVEV (reference sequence). The CDR3 loop is CASSLKGQPYEQYF. CDR3 nucleotides: TGTGCCAGCAGTTTAAAGGGACAACCCTACGAGCAGTACTTC.

The sample holds many counts of this clonotype. This chain joins TRBV4-3 and TRBJ2-7; D not resolved. Looked up from germline, CDR1 is LGHNA and CDR2 is YSLEER. This CDR3 is built from 15 residues. V shed 4 bases and J shed 2 bases, with 15 bases lying between them. This CDR3 reads CASSRGITETYEQYF. Here the CDR3 DNA reads TGCGCCAGCAGCCGAGGTATAACAGAGACCTACGAGCAGTACTTC.

The gene calls are TRBV28 and TRBJ1-2; 10 bases line up with TRBD1. V shed 3 bases and J 7 bases; nucleotides not matched to a gene: 5. There are 14 residues in the CDR3. CDR1 and CDR2 (germline): MDHEN, SYDVKM. In DNA form, the CDR3 reads TGTGCCAGCAGTTTTTTCGGGACAGGGGTTGGCTACACCTTC. It codes for CASSFFGTGVGYTF.

The sample holds a few counts of this clonotype. The CDR3 DNA is TGTGCCAGCACCTTTGCGATGGGGGCCGTTTCCTACGAGCAGTACTTC. Translation: CASTFAMGAVSYEQYF. The chain combines TRBV7-2 with TRBJ2-7, with a weak D call TRBD1 (6 bases). Deletions cut 7 bases from V and 1 base from J, with 20 bases between. The CDR3 has 16 amino acids. Germline loops: CDR1 SGHTA, CDR2 FQGNSA. Using reference TRBV7-2 and TRBJ2-7 for the parts outside the CDR3, the full variable domain is GAGVSQSPSNKVTEKGKDVELRCDPISGHTALYWYRQSLGQGLEFLIYFQGNSAPDKSGLPSDRFSAERTGGSVSTLTIQRTQQEDSAVYLCASTFAMGAVSYEQYFGPGTRLTVT.

Only a few counts were recorded for this clonotype. The J gene is TRBJ1-1, the V gene TRBV6-6; D is unclear. V lost 0 bases to trimming and J lost 6 bases, with 8 bases between them. The length of the CDR3 is 13 residues. The germline gives CDR1 MNHNY, CDR2 SVGAGI (reference sequence). CDR3 DNA sequence: TGTGCCAGCAGTTACTCTCATTCGGCTGAAGCTTTCTTT. Its protein is CASSYSHSAEAFF.

The chain couples TRBV6-5 to TRBJ2-7; 7 bases line up with TRBD2. The germline V gene has CDR1 MNHEY and CDR2 SVGAGI. The CDR3 is 16 amino acids. Germline trimming cut 2 bases from V and 4 bases from J; bases unmatched to any gene: 11. The CDR3 DNA follows: TGTGCCAGCAGTTACCCCGGGGGGAGCGGGGATTACGAGCAGTACTTC. This sequence encodes CASSYPGGSGDYEQYF.

This sequence joins TRBV27 and TRBJ1-1; D call uncertain. Trimming removed 5 bases from V and 1 base from J, with 11 bases in between. The germline gives CDR1 MNHEY, CDR2 SMNVEV (reference sequence). This CDR3 has 14 residues. The CDR3: CASSAREQNTEAFF. CDR3 DNA sequence: TGTGCCAGCAGTGCCCGGGAGCAGAACACTGAAGCTTTCTTT.

This chain connects TRBV7-8 to TRBJ2-7; TRBD1 might be the D (6 bases). CDR3 length: 16 residues. Trimming shortened V by 3 bases and J by 2 bases, and 17 bases separated the two germline ends. CDR1 is SGHVS, CDR2 FQNEAQ, per germline. CDR3 sequence: CASSFRDPGTTYEQYF. For the CDR3, the DNA is TGTGCCAGCAGCTTTAGGGACCCAGGGACAACCTACGAGCAGTACTTC.

This clonotype occurred a few times. This sequence joins TRBV28 and TRBJ1-1; a possible D gene is TRBD1 (5 bases). Per the germline V gene, CDR1 is MDHEN and CDR2 is SYDVKM. Trimming removed 3 bases from V and 0 bases from J, with 11 bases in between. There are 15 residues in the CDR3. The CDR3 reads CASSLVTVMNTEAFF. The CDR3 nucleotides read TGTGCCAGCAGTTTGGTGACAGTCATGAACACTGAAGCTTTCTTT.

This clonotype was detected only a few times. V and J are TRBV9 and TRBJ2-3; no clear D. Trimming left V 0 bases short and J 0 bases short, with 8 bases between. The CDR3 runs 15 residues. Germline V gives CDR1 SGDLS, CDR2 YYNGEE. The CDR3 coding sequence is TGTGCCAGCAGCGTAGCTGGCCCTAGCACAGATACGCAGTATTTT. This codes for CASSVAGPSTDTQYF.

This clonotype appeared many times. This sequence joins TRBV5-1 and TRBJ2-7, with D unclear. V lost 1 base and J lost 1, with 9 bases in between. CDR3 length: 14 residues. Looked up from germline, CDR1 is SGHRS and CDR2 is YFSETQ. DNA for the CDR3: TGCGCCAGCAGCTTGTTAGGTAAATCCTACGAGCAGTACTTC. Protein sequence: CASSLLGKSYEQYF.

This clonotype has a count of ten or more. The chain recombines TRBV2 with TRBJ1-6; D uncertain. Germline CDR1 is SNHLY and CDR2 is FYNNEI. The V and J ends lost 4 bases and 1 base respectively, with 17 bases between them. The CDR3 is 18 residues long. The CDR3 here is CASSGPGSLASYNSPLHF. CDR3 DNA: TGTGCCAGCAGTGGCCCCGGCAGCCTGGCTTCCTATAATTCACCCCTCCACTTT.

This clonotype was seen at least ten times. This chain connects TRBV4-3 to TRBJ2-5; D ambiguous. Between the trimmed V and J ends, which lost 0 bases and 5 bases, there was a span of 13 bases. There are 15 residues in the CDR3. The V gene's germline CDR1 is LGHNA and CDR2 YSLEER. The CDR3 DNA reads TGCGCCAGCAGCCAAGATTGGAGTTTGTGGGAGACCCAGTACTTC. Translation gives CASSQDWSLWETQYF.

This clonotype showed up just a few times. This chain connects TRBV4-1 to TRBJ2-7; 9 nucleotides agree with TRBD2. With 2 bases clipped from V and 3 bases from J, the junction kept 5 bases outside the gene matches. This CDR3 spans 15 amino acids. Germline V gives CDR1 MGHRA, CDR2 YSYEKL. The CDR3 bases are TGCGCCAGCAGCCAATCGCGGGGGGGCTTCTACGAGCAGTACTTC. Translated, it gives CASSQSRGGFYEQYF.

This clonotype was picked up a small number of times. The V call is TRBV6-5, the J call TRBJ2-1; D ambiguous. Per the germline V gene, CDR1 is MNHEY and CDR2 is SVGAGI. V shed 0 bases and J shed 8 bases, with 17 bases lying between them. The CDR3 covers 16 residues. Written as DNA, the CDR3 is TGTGCCAGCAGTTACTCGAGTCTAGGCGGAAGCTATGAGCAGTTCTTC. This codes for CASSYSSLGGSYEQFF.

The chain links TRBV20-1 to TRBJ1-1; 7 nucleotides agree with TRBD1. CDR1 and CDR2 from the germline V gene are DFQATT and SNEGSKA (reference sequence). This CDR3 region has 18 residues. V trimming: 0 bases; J trimming: 0 bases; junction bases outside the gene matches: 13. The DNA of the CDR3 is TGCAGTGCTAGAGATCAACAGGGGCTAACCACTGTGAACACTGAAGCTTTCTTT. It encodes CSARDQQGLTTVNTEAFF.

This clonotype was picked up many times. This sequence joins TRBV10-3 and TRBJ2-7; 10 bases align to TRBD1. The J segment lost 6 bases and the V segment lost 2 bases, leaving 4 bases of the junction unmatched. Germline V gene data show CDR1 as ENHRY and CDR2 as SYGVKD. The CDR3 has 14 amino acids. The CDR3 nucleotides are TGTGCCATCAGTGAGGACAGGGGGCAAGGCGAGCAGTACTTC. Residues: CAISEDRGQGEQYF.

CDR3 nucleotide sequence: TGTGCCAGCAGCCAATTCAACAGGAACACTGAAGCTTTCTTT. The encoded protein is CASSQFNRNTEAFF. The V and J genes are TRBV3-1 and TRBJ1-1; D unresolved. The CDR3 consists of 14 residues. CDR1 and CDR2 from the germline V gene are LGHDT and YNNKEL (reference sequence). Between the trimmed V and J ends, which lost 2 bases and 1 base, there was a span of 8 bases.